Presented here are 7 T cell receptor beta chains from one specimen sequenced in a study of blood T cell repertoires in COVID-19. Profiled with immunoSEQ multiplex PCR; TCRdb holds only in-frame clones, not every one. The table has 150,000 to 200,000 clones, 93% seen once; the top ten hold approximately 2%. The source material was peripheral blood. The receptors come from a woman aged 55-69 years with COVID-19, enrolled during active disease.

The V and J genes are TRBV2 and TRBJ2-1; perhaps TRBD1 as D (6 bases). The V gene lost 0 bases and the J gene lost 6 bases, with 12 bases spanning the gap. The CDR3 extends over 15 amino acids. Germline assignment: CDR1 SNHLY and CDR2 FYNNEI. The CDR3 coding sequence is TGTGCCAGCAGTGAAGCGCGGACAGTAATCAATGAGCAGTTCTTC. Translation: CASSEARTVINEQFF.

This sequence joins TRBV6-2 or TRBV6-3 and TRBJ2-7; 7 bases match TRBD1. CDR1 and CDR2 from the germline V gene are MNHEY and SVGEGT. V was clipped by 2 bases and J by 7 bases; unmatched bases: 8. CDR3 length: 14 amino acids. For the CDR3, the DNA is TGTGCCAGCAGTTACATGGGACAGCTTAGGGAGCAGTACTTC. It specifies CASSYMGQLREQYF.

CDR3: CASSLAGGLRNEQFF. As DNA, the CDR3 is TGTGCCAGCAGCTTAGCGGGGGGGCTTCGGAATGAGCAGTTCTTC. The chain is built from TRBV7-2 and TRBJ2-1; D possibly corresponds to TRBD2 (7 bases). Germline CDR1 and CDR2: SGHTA and FQGNSA. V was shortened by 0 bases and J by 7 bases, with 13 bases between the two germline ends. The CDR3 totals 15 residues.

The chain combines TRBV5-1 with TRBJ1-4; TRBD1 might be the D (5 bases). The germline V gene encodes CDR1 SGHRS and CDR2 YFSETQ. CDR3 length equals 14 residues. V shed 3 bases and J shed 7 bases, with 13 bases lying between them. DNA of the CDR3: TGCGCCAGCAGCTCCGCGGGACCAGGTGAAAAACTGTTTTTT. The encoded protein is CASSSAGPGEKLFF. Together with reference TRBV5-1 and TRBJ1-4, the CDR3 gives the full variable domain: KAGVTQTPRYLIKTRGQQVTLSCSPISGHRSVSWYQQTPGQGLQFLFEYFSETQRNKGNFPGRFSGRQFSNSRSEMNVSTLELGDSALYLCASSSAGPGEKLFFGSGTQLSVL.

The chain employs TRBV5-6 and TRBJ2-2; 10 nucleotides line up with TRBD1. The germline V gene has CDR1 SGHDT and CDR2 YYEEEE. This CDR3 has 19 amino acids. Trimming at V came to 0 bases and at J to 2 bases, leaving 10 bases not matched to a gene. CDR3 loop: CASSLGGLGQGLNTGELFF. CDR3 DNA: TGTGCCAGCAGCTTGGGGGGACTGGGACAGGGGCTAAACACCGGGGAGCTGTTTTTT.

J is TRBJ2-2 and V is TRBV20-1; D is ambiguous. Between the trimmed V and J ends, which lost 4 bases and 11 bases, there was a span of 5 bases. Germline-derived CDR1 and CDR2 are DFQATT and SNEGSKA (reference sequence). The CDR3 is 9 amino acids. CDR3 in amino acids: CSAKRELFF. The CDR3 DNA is TGCAGTGCTAAGCGCGAGCTGTTTTTT.

The chain combines TRBV6-1 with TRBJ1-6; 7 bases line up with TRBD1. V was clipped by 2 bases and J by 11 bases; unmatched bases: 12. The germline V gene encodes CDR1 MNHNS and CDR2 SASEGT. The CDR3 sequence is 16 residues long. The CDR3 region has the DNA TGTGCCAGCAGTGAACGAGGCAGGGGGAGGTGGGCACCCCTCCACTTT. Translated: CASSERGRGRWAPLHF.